Here is one T cell receptor beta chain with its context. The source of the sample is a study of cytotoxic CD8 clonotypes in ibrutinib-treated CLL. Study information: Results showed 24 partial and 2 complete responses; following median around 68 months, roughly 15 remained remitted, roughly 12 advanced. After a median approximately 12 months on treatment (6 to 36), response samples were drawn.

TCRdb's table, derived via immunoSEQ multiplex PCR, lists solely in-frame clones and lacks some. This table holds hundreds of thousands of clones, 60% to 80% found once. Per the germline V gene, CDR1 is SEHNR and CDR2 is FQNEAQ (reference sequence). V lost 5 bases to trimming and J lost 0 bases, with 12 bases between them. This CDR3 has 15 residues. The chain uses TRBV7-9 and TRBJ2-3, with a possible D match to TRBD2 (6 bases). The sequencing used PBMCs, collected after 12 months of ibrutinib treatment. The clonotype comes from a human donor with chronic lymphocytic leukemia. CDR3 sequence reads: CASSTRDFSTDTQYF. The CDR3, as DNA: TGTGCCAGCAGCACCCGGGACTTTAGCACAGATACGCAGTATTTT.